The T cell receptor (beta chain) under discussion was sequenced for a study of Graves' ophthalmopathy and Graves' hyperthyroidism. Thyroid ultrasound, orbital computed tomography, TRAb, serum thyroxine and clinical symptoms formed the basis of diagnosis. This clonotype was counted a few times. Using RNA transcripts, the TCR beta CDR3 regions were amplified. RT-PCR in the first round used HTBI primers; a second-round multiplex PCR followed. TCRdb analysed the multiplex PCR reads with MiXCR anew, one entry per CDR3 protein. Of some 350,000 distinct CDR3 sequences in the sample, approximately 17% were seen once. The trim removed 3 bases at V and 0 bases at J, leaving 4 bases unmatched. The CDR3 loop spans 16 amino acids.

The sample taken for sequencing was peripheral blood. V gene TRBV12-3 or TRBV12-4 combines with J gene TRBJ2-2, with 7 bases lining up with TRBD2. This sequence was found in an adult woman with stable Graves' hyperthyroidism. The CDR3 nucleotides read TGTGCCAGCAGTTTTTTCCGGGGGGCGAACACCGGGGAGCTGTTTTTT. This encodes CASSFFRGANTGELFF.